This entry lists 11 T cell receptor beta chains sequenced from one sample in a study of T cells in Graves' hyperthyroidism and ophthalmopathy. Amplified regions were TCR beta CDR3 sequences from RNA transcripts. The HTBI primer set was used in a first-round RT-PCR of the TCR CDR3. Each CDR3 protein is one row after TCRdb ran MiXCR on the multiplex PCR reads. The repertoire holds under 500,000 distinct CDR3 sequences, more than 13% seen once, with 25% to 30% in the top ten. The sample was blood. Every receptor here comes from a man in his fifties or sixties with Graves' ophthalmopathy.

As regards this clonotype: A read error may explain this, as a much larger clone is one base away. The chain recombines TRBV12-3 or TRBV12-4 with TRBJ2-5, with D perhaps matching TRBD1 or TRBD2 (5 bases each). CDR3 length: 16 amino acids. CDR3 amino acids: CASSRGSVGPVETQCF. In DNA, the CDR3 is TGTGCCAGCAGTCGGGGTTCGGTGGGGCCGGTCGAGACCCAGTGCTTC.

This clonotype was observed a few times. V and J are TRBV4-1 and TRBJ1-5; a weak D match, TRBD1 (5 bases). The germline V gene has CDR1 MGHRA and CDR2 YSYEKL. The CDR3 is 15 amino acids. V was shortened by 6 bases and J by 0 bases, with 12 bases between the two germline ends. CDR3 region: CASSQRQSSNQPQHF. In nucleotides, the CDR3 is TGCGCCAGCAGTCAAAGACAGAGTAGCAATCAGCCCCAGCATTTT.

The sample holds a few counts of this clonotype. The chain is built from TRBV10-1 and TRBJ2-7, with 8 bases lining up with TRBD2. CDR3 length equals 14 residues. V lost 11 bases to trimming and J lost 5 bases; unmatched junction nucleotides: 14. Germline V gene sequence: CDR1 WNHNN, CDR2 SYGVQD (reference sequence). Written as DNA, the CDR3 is TGCGCCCACGTTAAGGGGACTAGTCCTCACGAGCAGTACTTC. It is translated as CAHVKGTSPHEQYF.

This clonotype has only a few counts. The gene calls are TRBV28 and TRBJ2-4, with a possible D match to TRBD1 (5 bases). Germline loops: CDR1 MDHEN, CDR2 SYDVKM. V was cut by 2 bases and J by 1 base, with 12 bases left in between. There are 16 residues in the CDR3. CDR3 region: CASSLKGGAAKNIQYF. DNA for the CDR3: TGTGCCAGCAGTTTAAAGGGTGGGGCGGCCAAAAACATTCAGTACTTC.

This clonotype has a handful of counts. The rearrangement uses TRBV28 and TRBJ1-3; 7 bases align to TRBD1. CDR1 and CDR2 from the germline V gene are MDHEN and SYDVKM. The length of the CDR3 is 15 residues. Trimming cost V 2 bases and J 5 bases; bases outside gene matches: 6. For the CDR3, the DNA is TGTGCCAGCAGTTTAGCAGGGGGTGTAAGAAACACCATATATTTT. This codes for CASSLAGGVRNTIYF.

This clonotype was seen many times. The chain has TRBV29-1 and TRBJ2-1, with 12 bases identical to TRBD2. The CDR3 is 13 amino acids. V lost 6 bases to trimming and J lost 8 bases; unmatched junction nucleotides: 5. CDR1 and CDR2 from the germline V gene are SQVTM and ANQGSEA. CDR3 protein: CSVERLAGDEQFF. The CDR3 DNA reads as TGCAGCGTGGAGAGACTAGCGGGAGATGAGCAGTTCTTC.

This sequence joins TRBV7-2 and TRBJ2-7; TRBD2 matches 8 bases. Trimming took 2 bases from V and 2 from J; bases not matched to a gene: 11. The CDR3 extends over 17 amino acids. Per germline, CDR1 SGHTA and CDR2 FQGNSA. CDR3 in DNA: TGTGCCAGCAGCTTAATGGTCGGGAGGGCCCCCACCTACGAGCAGTACTTC. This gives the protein CASSLMVGRAPTYEQYF.

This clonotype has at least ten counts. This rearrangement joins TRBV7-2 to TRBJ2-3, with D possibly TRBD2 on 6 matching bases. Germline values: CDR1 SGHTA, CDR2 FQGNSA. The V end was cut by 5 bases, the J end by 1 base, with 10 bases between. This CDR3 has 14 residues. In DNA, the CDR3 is TGTGCCAGCAGCCTCCGACTAGGCACAGATACGCAGTATTTT. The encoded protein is CASSLRLGTDTQYF.

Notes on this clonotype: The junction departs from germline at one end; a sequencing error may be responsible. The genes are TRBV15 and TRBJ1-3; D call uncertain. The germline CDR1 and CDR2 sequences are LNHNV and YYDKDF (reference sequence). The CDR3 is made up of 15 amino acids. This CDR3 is CASSPGFLGGNTIYF. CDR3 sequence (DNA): TGTGCCTCCAGTCCGGGGTTCCTCGGTGGAAACACCATATATTTT.

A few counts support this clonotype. The DNA of the CDR3 is TGTGCCAGCAGCGACGTAGGGGGGCCCTACAATGAGCAGTTCTTC. It encodes CASSDVGGPYNEQFF. The chain carries TRBV9 and TRBJ2-1, with D possibly being TRBD1 or TRBD2 (6 bases each). The CDR3 spans 15 residues. CDR1 is SGDLS, CDR2 YYNGEE, per germline. Trimming took off 3 bases at V and 2 bases at J, with 12 bases between the two ends.

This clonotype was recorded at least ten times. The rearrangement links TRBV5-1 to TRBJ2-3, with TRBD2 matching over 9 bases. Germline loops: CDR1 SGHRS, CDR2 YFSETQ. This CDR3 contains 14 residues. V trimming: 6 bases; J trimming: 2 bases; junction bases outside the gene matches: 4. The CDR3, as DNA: TGCGCCAGCACTAGCGGGACGACCACAGATACGCAGTATTTT. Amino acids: CASTSGTTTDTQYF. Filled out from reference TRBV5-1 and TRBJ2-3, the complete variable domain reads KAGVTQTPRYLIKTRGQQVTLSCSPISGHRSVSWYQQTPGQGLQFLFEYFSETQRNKGNFPGRFSGRQFSNSRSEMNVSTLELGDSALYLCASTSGTTTDTQYFGPGTRLTVL.